This TCR beta chain was sequenced during a study of T cells and copy number aberrations in small-cell lung cancer. As for this clone: This sample includes further DNA sequences coding for the same CDR3.

Germline V CDR1 and CDR2: LGHNA, YNFKEQ. J was trimmed by 4 bases and V by 3 bases; bases with no gene match: 13. This CDR3 is 17 amino acids long. Profiled with immunoSEQ multiplex PCR; TCRdb holds only in-frame clones, not every one. The sample lists fewer than 9,500 clones, 80% to 90% occurring once. The TCR was taken from a woman aged 45 to 65 with small cell lung cancer. The chain uses TRBV4-2 and TRBJ2-7; TRBD2 matches at 9 bases. Sequencing input: normal tissue next to the tumor. CDR3 residues: CASSHYTQRGGEYEQYF. In nucleotides, the CDR3 is TGTGCCAGCAGCCACTACACCCAGCGCGGGGGGGAATACGAGCAGTACTTC.